This is a list of T cell receptor beta chains from one sample in a study of post-analysis software for immune sequencing data. TCRdb re-called the PCR reads through MiXCR, storing one row per CDR3 protein. The sample has some 700,000 distinct CDR3 sequences, 55% to 60% seen once. The sequenced material came from blood. All receptors derive from a girl aged 2 to 10 with multiple sclerosis. Both conserved end residues are part of each CDR3. The order of the fields is CDR3 protein, CDR3 DNA, J gene, V gene, clone size, D gene. A D gene is named only where the DNA matches it firmly. Clone sizes are given selectively: once, few, many, or a class where the clone is expanded.

CSAHWGGNEQFF,TGCAGTGCTCATTGGGGGGGCAATGAGCAGTTCTTC,TRBJ2-1,TRBV20-1,.,TRBD2
CASKLPGGDQYEQYF,TGTGCCAGCAAACTCCCTGGGGGGGACCAGTACGAGCAGTACTTC,TRBJ2-7,TRBV7-2,.,TRBD2
CASSAGTFITDTQYF,TGTGCCAGCAGCGCCGGGACTTTCATCACAGATACGCAGTATTTT,TRBJ2-3,TRBV7-2,.,.
CSGGGHSYNEQFF,TGCAGTGGCGGGGGGCACTCCTACAATGAGCAGTTCTTC,TRBJ2-1,TRBV20-1,.,TRBD2
CAIRDSGQGTYEQYF,TGTGCCATCCGGGACTCGGGACAGGGGACCTACGAGCAGTACTTC,TRBJ2-7,TRBV10-3,.,TRBD1
CASSQAGTETETQYF,TGTGCCAGCAGCCAAGCTGGGACAGAAACGGAGACCCAGTACTTC,TRBJ2-5,TRBV4-2,.,TRBD1
CASSPLAGDLNEQFF,TGTGCCAGCAGTCCACTAGCGGGAGACTTGAATGAGCAGTTCTTC,TRBJ2-1,TRBV6-5,few,TRBD2
CASVFGIEQFF,TGTGCCAGCGTTTTCGGGATTGAGCAGTTCTTC,TRBJ2-1,TRBV6-6,.,.
CSVVRDRGYNEQFF,TGCAGCGTTGTAAGGGACAGGGGGTACAATGAGCAGTTCTTC,TRBJ2-1,TRBV29-1,.,TRBD1
CASSPSDSTDTRYF,TGTGCCAGCAGTCCGTCGGACAGCACAGATACGCGGTATTTT,TRBJ2-3,TRBV6-5,.,.
CASSRTGLDTQYF,TGTGCCAGCAGCAGGACAGGCCTCGATACGCAGTATTTT,TRBJ2-3,TRBV12-3/TRBV12-4,.,TRBD1
CASTPRYPSYEQYF,TGTGCCAGCACCCCAAGATATCCCTCCTACGAGCAGTACTTC,TRBJ2-7,TRBV12-3/TRBV12-4,.,.
CSVRRGSGASVLTF,TGCAGCGTGAGGCGGGGGTCCGGGGCCAGCGTCCTGACTTTC,TRBJ2-6,TRBV29-1,.,TRBD2
CASSPTATSQETQYF,TGTGCCAGCAGTCCGACAGCGACATCTCAAGAGACCCAGTACTTC,TRBJ2-5,TRBV9,.,.
CASSSGVRNIQYF,TGCGCCAGCAGTTCCGGCGTCAGGAACATTCAGTACTTC,TRBJ2-4,TRBV10-1,.,.
CASSQSTGWNYGYTF,TGTGCCAGCAGCCAATCGACAGGGTGGAACTATGGCTACACCTTC,TRBJ1-2,TRBV3-1,.,TRBD1
CSASYGRAYEQYF,TGCAGTGCTAGTTACGGGCGGGCCTACGAGCAGTACTTC,TRBJ2-7,TRBV20-1,.,.
CASRPGRAQPQHF,TGTGCCAGCAGGCCAGGGCGAGCACAGCCCCAGCATTTT,TRBJ1-5,TRBV6-2/TRBV6-3,.,.
CSARDPRYPYEQYF,TGCAGTGCTAGAGACCCGAGATATCCCTACGAGCAGTACTTC,TRBJ2-7,TRBV20-1,.,.
CAISNRGTSGRAVLLSYEQYF,TGTGCCATCAGTAACCGGGGGACTAGCGGGAGAGCGGTACTTTTGTCCTACGAGCAGTACTTC,TRBJ2-7,TRBV10-3,few,TRBD2
CASSQGGGLREEKLFF,TGCGCCAGCAGCCAAGGCGGGGGGCTCCGGGAGGAAAAACTGTTTTTT,TRBJ1-4,TRBV4-1,.,.
CSARLVSGEQYF,TGCAGCGCGCGACTAGTGAGTGGCGAGCAGTACTTC,TRBJ2-7,TRBV29-1,.,.
CASSLGGAGGKLFF,TGTGCCAGCAGCTTGGGGGGCGCAGGCGGAAAACTGTTTTTT,TRBJ1-4,TRBV5-6,.,.
CAWSVGGQPQHF,TGTGCCTGGAGTGTAGGGGGTCAGCCCCAGCATTTT,TRBJ1-5,TRBV30,.,.
CASSEGARNEQFF,TGTGCCAGCAGTGAGGGAGCCCGCAATGAGCAGTTCTTC,TRBJ2-1,TRBV25-1,few,.
CASNRGNTYNEQFF,TGCGCCAGCAATCGGGGTAACACCTACAATGAGCAGTTCTTC,TRBJ2-1,TRBV5-1,.,.
CSVGTDNEQFF,TGCAGCGTTGGAACGGACAATGAGCAGTTCTTC,TRBJ2-1,TRBV29-1,.,.
CASTDGTSSYEQYF,TGCGCCAGTACCGACGGGACTAGTTCCTACGAGCAGTACTTC,TRBJ2-7,TRBV10-2,.,TRBD2
CSAGGAGETQYF,TGCAGTGCCGGGGGGGCAGGGGAGACCCAGTACTTC,TRBJ2-5,TRBV20-1,few,TRBD2
CASSYSAGEGFYEQYF,TGTGCCAGCAGTTACTCGGCGGGGGAGGGATTTTACGAGCAGTACTTC,TRBJ2-7,TRBV6-5,.,TRBD2
CASSEEDIYGYTF,TGTGCCAGCAGTGAAGAAGACATCTATGGCTACACCTTC,TRBJ1-2,TRBV2,.,.
CASQGWSSYNSPLHF,TGTGCCTCACAGGGTTGGAGCTCCTATAATTCACCCCTCCACTTT,TRBJ1-6,TRBV7-9,.,.
CASSLSPMNTEAFF,TGTGCCAGCAGCTTAAGCCCTATGAACACTGAAGCTTTCTTT,TRBJ1-1,TRBV11-2,.,.
CASSRFGDTANYGYTF,TGTGCCAGCAGCAGATTCGGGGACACTGCTAACTATGGCTACACCTTC,TRBJ1-2,TRBV7-2,.,.
CSASATSGSWVNEQFF,TGCAGTGCTTCAGCGACTAGCGGGAGTTGGGTGAATGAGCAGTTCTTC,TRBJ2-1,TRBV20-1,.,TRBD2
CASSLRGTFYEQYF,TGCGCCAGCAGCTTGAGGGGTACATTCTACGAGCAGTACTTC,TRBJ2-7,TRBV5-1,.,.
CSAERGTRQETQYF,TGCAGTGCTGAGCGGGGGACCCGACAAGAGACCCAGTACTTC,TRBJ2-5,TRBV20-1,.,TRBD2
CASSQAPQTNEQFF,TGTGCCAGCAGCCAAGCCCCCCAGACCAATGAGCAGTTCTTC,TRBJ2-1,TRBV3-1,.,.
CASSLGGTVGPTKNIQYF,TGTGCCAGCAGCTTAGGGGGGACAGTTGGACCAACCAAAAACATTCAGTACTTC,TRBJ2-4,TRBV7-2,.,TRBD1
CASSPNSAHADGANVLTF,TGTGCCAGCTCACCAAATTCTGCGCACGCTGATGGGGCCAACGTCCTGACTTTC,TRBJ2-6,TRBV18,.,.
CSARDQRPRDHYNEQFF,TGCAGTGCTAGAGATCAACGGCCCCGTGATCACTACAATGAGCAGTTCTTC,TRBJ2-1,TRBV20-1,.,.
CASSAGTSGSDTQYF,TGTGCCAGCAGTGCCGGGACTAGCGGGAGCGATACGCAGTATTTT,TRBJ2-3,TRBV6-4,few,TRBD2
CASRNPGEETQYF,TGCGCCAGCAGAAATCCGGGTGAAGAGACCCAGTACTTC,TRBJ2-5,TRBV5-1,.,.
CASRLVGVNEQFF,TGTGCCAGCCGACTAGTAGGGGTCAATGAGCAGTTCTTC,TRBJ2-1,TRBV2,.,.
CASTRTGGVGYTF,TGTGCCAGCACCCGGACAGGGGGAGTTGGCTACACCTTC,TRBJ1-2,TRBV11-2,.,TRBD1
CASSQDGGVDVHEQYF,TGTGCCAGCAGCCAAGATGGAGGAGTCGATGTCCACGAGCAGTACTTC,TRBJ2-7,TRBV14,.,.
CASSLVPGPGGEQYF,TGCGCCAGCAGCTTGGTTCCGGGGCCTGGGGGCGAGCAGTACTTC,TRBJ2-7,TRBV5-1,few,.